A single sample is the source of the 13 T cell receptor beta chains below, sequenced in a study of shared clonotypes between healthy human individuals. Profiled with immunoSEQ multiplex PCR; TCRdb holds only in-frame clones, not every one. The table lists nearly 1 million clones, around three quarters of them singletons, with around 1.5% in the top ten. Sequenced input: memory CD4+ T cells sorted from blood. Subset reported: CD45RA-negative fraction. Receptors were obtained from a man between 18 and 29 years old in good health.

The chain is built from TRBV5-1 and TRBJ2-7; D gene uncertain. CDR3 size: 13 residues. The germline gives CDR1 SGHRS, CDR2 YFSETQ. The V gene lost 4 bases and the J gene lost 5 bases, with 13 bases spanning the gap. CDR3 protein: CASSHGPPDEQYF. CDR3 coding DNA: TGCGCCAGCAGCCACGGCCCACCGGACGAGCAGTACTTC.

V and J are TRBV10-3 and TRBJ2-3; D perhaps matches TRBD1 (5 bases). Germline values: CDR1 ENHRY, CDR2 SYGVKD. The ends were cut back, 8 bases at V and 0 bases at J, with 15 bases in the middle. The CDR3 is 15 residues long. CDR3 in DNA: TGTGCCATCCGGAGTACTGGACAAAGCACAGATACGCAGTATTTT. As protein: CAIRSTGQSTDTQYF.

The chain is built from TRBV18 and TRBJ2-2; TRBD2 might be the D (6 bases). CDR3 length equals 16 residues. Germline CDR1 and CDR2: KGHSH and LQKENI. Between the trimmed V and J ends, which lost 4 bases and 2 bases, there was a span of 14 bases. CDR3 residues: CASSQIRGANTGELFF. In DNA, the CDR3 is TGTGCCAGCTCACAGATCCGCGGGGCTAACACCGGGGAGCTGTTTTTT. Looking up the rest from reference TRBV18 and TRBJ2-2 gives the full variable domain: NAGVMQNPRHLVRRRGQEARLRCSPMKGHSHVYWYRQLPEEGLKFMVYLQKENIIDESGMPKERFSAEFPKEGPSILRIQQVVRGDSAAYFCASSQIRGANTGELFFGEGSRLTVL.

The gene calls are TRBV18 and TRBJ1-1, with D possibly matching TRBD1 (6 bases). Germline lookup yields CDR1 KGHSH and CDR2 LQKENI. V lost 6 bases and J 8 bases, leaving 10 bases between the germline ends. This CDR3 comprises 11 residues. CDR3 nucleotides: TGTGCCAGCTCTCCAGACAGGGAAGCTTTCTTT. Amino acids: CASSPDREAFF.

The genes are TRBV6-5 and TRBJ2-3, with 7 bases identical to TRBD2. Germline V gene lookup returns CDR1 MNHEY and CDR2 SVGAGI. This CDR3 is 16 amino acids long. Trimming removed 2 bases from V and 1 base from J; junction bases left unmatched: 6. The CDR3, as DNA: TGTGCCAGCAGTTACACCGGACTAGGGGGCACAGATACGCAGTATTTT. Its protein product is CASSYTGLGGTDTQYF.

The chain couples TRBV5-4 to TRBJ2-3; possible D gene TRBD1, 6 bases. Trimming removed 4 bases at V and 4 bases at J, with 16 bases between. The CDR3 totals 15 residues. CDR1 SGHNT and CDR2 YYREEE come from the germline V gene (reference sequence). The DNA of the CDR3 is TGTGCCAGCAGCGGACCCGGGACATCGGCAGATACGCAGTATTTT. As protein: CASSGPGTSADTQYF.

The rearrangement uses TRBV5-1 and TRBJ2-7, with TRBD1 identical over 9 bases. Germline V gene lookup returns CDR1 SGHRS and CDR2 YFSETQ. V was pared by 4 bases and J by 2 bases, with 4 bases of the junction left unmatched. The CDR3 contains 14 residues. The CDR3 DNA reads as TGCGCCAGCAGCATCACAGGGGGCCCCTACGAGCAGTACTTC. Amino acids: CASSITGGPYEQYF.

As for this clone: The sample contains more than one DNA sequence encoding this CDR3. The V gene is TRBV6-5, the J gene TRBJ2-3, with no clear D. Germline CDR1 MNHEY, CDR2 SVGAGI. Trimming stripped 6 bases from V and 0 bases from J, with 4 bases between. The CDR3 is 12 amino acids. CDR3 DNA: TGTGCCAGCAGGTCTAGCACAGATACGCAGTATTTT. Protein product: CASRSSTDTQYF.

V is TRBV7-9 and J is TRBJ2-7, with D possibly TRBD1 on 5 matching bases. The germline CDR1 and CDR2 sequences are SEHNR and FQNEAQ (reference sequence). CDR3 length: 14 amino acids. V lost 1 base and J 2 bases, leaving 9 bases between the germline ends. For the CDR3, the DNA is TGTGCCAGCAGCTTAGAGCAGGGCCCCTACGAGCAGTACTTC. The encoded protein is CASSLEQGPYEQYF. The full variable domain, in which reference TRBV7-9 and TRBJ2-7 provide the parts outside the CDR3, is DTGVSQNPRHKITKRGQNVTFRCDPISEHNRLYWYRQTLGQGPEFLTYFQNEAQLEKSRLLSDRFSAERPKGSFSTLEIQRTEQGDSAMYLCASSLEQGPYEQYFGPGTRLTVT.

The J gene is TRBJ1-1, the V gene TRBV5-1, with D unclear. The CDR3 is 14 amino acids. Germline V lookup: CDR1 SGHRS, CDR2 YFSETQ. V was shortened by 5 bases and J by 0 bases, with 11 bases between the two germline ends. The CDR3 region has the DNA TGCGCCAGCAGAAGCGGACGGATGAACACTGAAGCTTTCTTT. This encodes CASRSGRMNTEAFF. The whole variable domain, filled in from reference TRBV5-1 and TRBJ1-1, reads KAGVTQTPRYLIKTRGQQVTLSCSPISGHRSVSWYQQTPGQGLQFLFEYFSETQRNKGNFPGRFSGRQFSNSRSEMNVSTLELGDSALYLCASRSGRMNTEAFFGQGTRLTVV.

This rearrangement joins TRBV10-3 to TRBJ2-1; 7 positions match TRBD1. Germline CDR1 reads ENHRY; CDR2 reads SYGVKD. The J segment lost 7 bases and the V segment lost 6 bases, leaving 6 bases of the junction unmatched. The CDR3 sequence is 13 residues long. The DNA for the CDR3 is TGTGCCATCAGCAAATCCAGGGGGAATGAGCAGTTCTTC. This gives the protein CAISKSRGNEQFF.

The chain links TRBV4-1 to TRBJ2-7, with 11 bases aligning to TRBD1. Germline CDR1 is MGHRA and CDR2 is YSYEKL. The CDR3 has 21 amino acids. J lost 5 bases, V lost 4 bases, and 25 bases had no gene match. CDR3 sequence: CASSRESPGTGGVKRRDEQYF. The CDR3, as DNA: TGCGCCAGCAGCCGTGAGTCTCCCGGGACAGGGGGAGTAAAGCGCCGGGACGAGCAGTACTTC.

The rearrangement joins TRBV10-1 to TRBJ2-1; TRBD1 agrees at 8 bases. Trimming removed 4 bases from V and 2 bases from J; junction bases left unmatched: 10. Per germline, CDR1 WNHNN and CDR2 SYGVQD (reference sequence). The CDR3 is made up of 17 amino acids. CDR3 sequence: CASSGPPGQATYNEQFF. CDR3 coding DNA: TGCGCCAGCAGTGGCCCTCCGGGACAGGCCACCTACAATGAGCAGTTCTTC.